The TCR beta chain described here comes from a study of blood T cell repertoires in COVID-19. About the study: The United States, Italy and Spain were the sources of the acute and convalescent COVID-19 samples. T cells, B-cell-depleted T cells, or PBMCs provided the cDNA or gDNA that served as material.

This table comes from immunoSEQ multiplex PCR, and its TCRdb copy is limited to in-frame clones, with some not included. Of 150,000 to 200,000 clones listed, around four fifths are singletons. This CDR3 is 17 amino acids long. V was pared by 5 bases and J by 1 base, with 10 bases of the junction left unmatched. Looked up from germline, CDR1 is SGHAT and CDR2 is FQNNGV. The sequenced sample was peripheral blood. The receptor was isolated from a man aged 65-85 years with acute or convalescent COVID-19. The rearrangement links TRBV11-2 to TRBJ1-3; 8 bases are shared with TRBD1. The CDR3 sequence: CASSTRQGTESGNTIYF. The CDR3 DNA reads TGTGCCAGCAGCACCCGACAGGGGACGGAATCTGGAAACACCATATATTTT. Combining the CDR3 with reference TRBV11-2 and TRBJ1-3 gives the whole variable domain EAGVAQSPRYKIIEKRQSVAFWCNPISGHATLYWYQQILGQGPKLLIQFQNNGVVDDSQLPKDRFSAERLKGVDSTLKIQPAKLEDSAVYLCASSTRQGTESGNTIYFGEGSWLTVV.